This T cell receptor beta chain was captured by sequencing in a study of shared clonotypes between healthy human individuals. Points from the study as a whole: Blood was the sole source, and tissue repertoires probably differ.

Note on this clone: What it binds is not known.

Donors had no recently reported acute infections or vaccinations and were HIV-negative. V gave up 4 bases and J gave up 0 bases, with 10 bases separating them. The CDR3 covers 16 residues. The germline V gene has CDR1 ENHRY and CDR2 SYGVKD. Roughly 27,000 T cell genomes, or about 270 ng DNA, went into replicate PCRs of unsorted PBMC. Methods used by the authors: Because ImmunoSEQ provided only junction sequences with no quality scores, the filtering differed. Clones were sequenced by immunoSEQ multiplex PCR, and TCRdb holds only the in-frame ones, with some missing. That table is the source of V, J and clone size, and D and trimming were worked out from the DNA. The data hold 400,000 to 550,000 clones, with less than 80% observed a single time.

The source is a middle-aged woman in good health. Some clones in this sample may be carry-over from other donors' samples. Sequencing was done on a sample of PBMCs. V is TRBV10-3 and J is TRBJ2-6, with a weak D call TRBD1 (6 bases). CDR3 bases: TGTGCCATCAGTGGCACAGGGAGCTCTGGGGCCAACGTCCTGACTTTC. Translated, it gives CAISGTGSSGANVLTF.